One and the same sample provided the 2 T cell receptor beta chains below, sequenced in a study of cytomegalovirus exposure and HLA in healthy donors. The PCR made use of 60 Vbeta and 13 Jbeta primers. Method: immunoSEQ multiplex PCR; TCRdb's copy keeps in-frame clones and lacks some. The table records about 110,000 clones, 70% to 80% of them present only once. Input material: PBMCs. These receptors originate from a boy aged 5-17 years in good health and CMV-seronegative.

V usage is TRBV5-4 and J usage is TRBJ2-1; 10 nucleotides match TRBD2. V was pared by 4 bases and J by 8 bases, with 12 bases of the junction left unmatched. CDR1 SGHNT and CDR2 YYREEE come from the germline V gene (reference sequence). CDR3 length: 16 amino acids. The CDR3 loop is CASSPSGAGGFDEQFF. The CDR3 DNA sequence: TGTGCCAGCAGCCCGTCCGGAGCGGGAGGGTTTGATGAGCAGTTCTTC.

DNA of the CDR3: TGTGCCAGCAGCACCGACAGGGGGACAGGGCAGTTCTTC. Protein sequence: CASSTDRGTGQFF. The J gene is TRBJ2-1, the V gene TRBV6-6; the match to TRBD1 covers 9 bases. V lost 6 bases, J lost 12 bases, and 9 bases stayed unmatched. The CDR3 consists of 13 residues. Germline values: CDR1 MNHNY, CDR2 SVGAGI (reference sequence).